This section outlines one TCR beta chain sequence together with its context. What it binds is unknown. These data originate in a study of blood T cells in healthy people across ages. General study findings and limits: It was the long-lived donors that had more naive CD4+ cells and higher diversity than aged donors. TCR beta diversity per million T cells fell roughly linearly with age.

V dropped 9 bases and J dropped 3; count of bases not matched to a gene: 5. The CDR3 sequence is 12 residues long. The germline V gene has CDR1 SNHLY and CDR2 FYNNEI. A second about 6 to 11 cycle PCR used barcoded and J-beta primers. TCRdb re-called the 5' RACE reads with MiXCR, one entry per CDR3 protein. The data contain 1.5 million to 2 million distinct CDR3 sequences, roughly 43% of them singletons. Researchers isolated at least 7 million PBMCs per sample. The source of this sequence is a human donor in good health. The rearrangement joins TRBV2 to TRBJ2-7, with TRBD1 matching 7 bases. The sequencing input was blood. The CDR3 loop is CARGDRFYEQYF. The CDR3 DNA reads TGTGCCAGAGGGGACAGATTCTACGAGCAGTACTTC.